The 21 T cell receptor beta chains below were found in one sample sequenced in a study of shared clonotypes between healthy human individuals. Produced via immunoSEQ multiplex PCR; TCRdb's table is partial and in-frame only. This sample yields over a million clones, of which 95% to 99% are seen a single time; 0.45% belongs to the top ten. The sequenced sample was naive CD4+ T cells sorted from blood. Subset indicated: CD45RA+ positively selected. These receptor sequences come from a man aged 25 to 40 in good health.

As regards this clone: Germline and junction disagree at one end, which may indicate a read error. J is TRBJ2-7 and V is TRBV7-2, with no clear D. Germline CDR1 SGHTA, CDR2 FQGNSA. The CDR3 loop spans 14 amino acids. The CDR3 here is CASSLQITSHEQYF. The CDR3 DNA reads TGTGCCAGCAGCTTACAAATCACCTCCCACGAGCAGTACTTC.

The chain joins TRBV18 to TRBJ1-1; TRBD1 might be the D (5 bases). Germline CDR1 KGHSH, CDR2 LQKENI. CDR3 size: 15 residues. V dropped 4 bases and J dropped 3 bases, with 15 bases sitting between them. DNA of the CDR3: TGTGCCAGCTCACTAAAGGACACTGGGGACACTGAAGCTTTCTTT. This codes for CASSLKDTGDTEAFF. Based on the CDR3 plus reference TRBV18 and TRBJ1-1, the full variable domain is NAGVMQNPRHLVRRRGQEARLRCSPMKGHSHVYWYRQLPEEGLKFMVYLQKENIIDESGMPKERFSAEFPKEGPSILRIQQVVRGDSAAYFCASSLKDTGDTEAFFGQGTRLTVV.

CDR3 in amino acids: CASSLAGLVSSEQYF. The CDR3 DNA is TGTGCCAGCAGCTTAGCGGGACTAGTGTCGTCCGAGCAGTACTTC. V usage is TRBV7-2 and J usage is TRBJ2-7; 8 bases are a match to TRBD2. Germline V CDR1 and CDR2: SGHTA, FQGNSA. V was clipped by 0 bases and J by 6 bases; unmatched bases: 7. The CDR3 has 15 amino acids.

The J gene is TRBJ2-7, the V gene TRBV9; no clear D. Germline V gene lookup returns CDR1 SGDLS and CDR2 YYNGEE. The length of the CDR3 is 13 residues. CDR3 nucleotide sequence: TGTGTAGTTAGCTCCTTAAAACTATGCGAGCAGTACTTC. The encoded protein is CVVSSLKLCEQYF.

Here the CDR3 DNA reads TGTGCCAGCAGCCCCCGACTAGCGGGAGAAAATACGCAGTATTTT. Residues: CASSPRLAGENTQYF. The chain joins TRBV7-9 to TRBJ2-3, with TRBD2 identical over 12 bases. Germline V lookup: CDR1 SEHNR, CDR2 FQNEAQ (reference sequence). The trim removed 5 bases at V and 7 bases at J, leaving 7 bases unmatched. This CDR3 contains 15 residues. Full variable domain (missing parts from reference TRBV7-9 and TRBJ2-3): DTGVSQNPRHKITKRGQNVTFRCDPISEHNRLYWYRQTLGQGPEFLTYFQNEAQLEKSRLLSDRFSAERPKGSFSTLEIQRTEQGDSAMYLCASSPRLAGENTQYFGPGTRLTVL.

V and J are TRBV2 and TRBJ2-7; D call uncertain. Trimming removed 2 bases from V and 3 bases from J, with 8 bases in between. This CDR3 is built from 13 residues. The germline V gene has CDR1 SNHLY and CDR2 FYNNEI. Here the CDR3 reads CASSEREHYEQYF. The DNA of the CDR3 is TGTGCCAGCAGTGAAAGGGAACACTACGAGCAGTACTTC.

Comment on this clone: Other DNA sequences in this specimen translate into the identical CDR3. Written as DNA, the CDR3 is TGTGCCAGCTCACCAGGGGCGGGGGAGACCCAGTACTTC. This encodes CASSPGAGETQYF. The J gene is TRBJ2-5, the V gene TRBV18; D possibly corresponds to TRBD2 (6 bases). V lost 2 bases and J lost 5, with 9 bases in between. Germline lookup yields CDR1 KGHSH and CDR2 LQKENI. The CDR3 length is 13 residues.

V gene TRBV5-1 combines with J gene TRBJ1-4, with 9 positions matching TRBD1. The CDR3 extends over 14 amino acids. J lost 7 bases, V lost 3 bases, and 4 bases had no gene match. Germline assignment: CDR1 SGHRS and CDR2 YFSETQ. Here the CDR3 DNA reads TGCGCCAGCAGCTCGGGACAGGGAAGTGAAAAACTGTTTTTT. It encodes CASSSGQGSEKLFF. Variable domain in full (rest from reference TRBV5-1 and TRBJ1-4): KAGVTQTPRYLIKTRGQQVTLSCSPISGHRSVSWYQQTPGQGLQFLFEYFSETQRNKGNFPGRFSGRQFSNSRSEMNVSTLELGDSALYLCASSSGQGSEKLFFGSGTQLSVL.

The rearrangement uses TRBV5-1 and TRBJ2-1; TRBD2 agrees at 8 bases. This CDR3 spans 16 amino acids. Trimming at V came to 0 bases and at J to 10 bases, leaving 12 bases not matched to a gene. Germline CDR1 SGHRS, CDR2 YFSETQ. The DNA of the CDR3 is TGCGCCAGCAGCTTGGAACCAACTAGCGGTACTTTCGAGCAGTTCTTC. This gives the protein CASSLEPTSGTFEQFF.

This chain joins TRBV7-9 and TRBJ2-7, with 8 nucleotides matching TRBD1. CDR3 length equals 14 residues. The V gene's germline CDR1 is SEHNR and CDR2 FQNEAQ (reference sequence). V lost 5 bases and J lost 3; bases outside the gene matches: 6. The CDR3 sequence: CASSQRQGSYEQYF. The CDR3 DNA is TGTGCCAGCAGCCAGAGACAGGGGAGCTACGAGCAGTACTTC.

V gene TRBV19 combines with J gene TRBJ1-5, with no clear D. Germline V gene sequence: CDR1 LNHDA, CDR2 SQIVND (reference sequence). Trimming removed 3 bases at V and 3 bases at J, with 9 bases between. This CDR3 is 14 amino acids long. DNA of the CDR3: TGTGCCAGTAGTATTGAAGGTCCCAATCAGCCCCAGCATTTT. It codes for CASSIEGPNQPQHF. Looking up the rest from reference TRBV19 and TRBJ1-5 gives the full variable domain: DGGITQSPKYLFRKEGQNVTLSCEQNLNHDAMYWYRQDPGQGLRLIYYSQIVNDFQKGDIAEGYSVSREKKESFPLTVTSAQKNPTAFYLCASSIEGPNQPQHFGDGTRLSIL.

The chain recombines TRBV18 with TRBJ2-6; D tentatively fits TRBD1 or TRBD2 (5 bases each). This CDR3 contains 19 residues. Germline loops: CDR1 KGHSH, CDR2 LQKENI. V was shortened by 4 bases and J by 0 bases, with 19 bases between the two germline ends. CDR3 sequence: CASSLGVPGWHSGANVLTF. CDR3 nucleotide sequence: TGTGCCAGCTCACTCGGGGTGCCAGGGTGGCACTCTGGGGCCAACGTCCTGACTTTC.

The CDR3 loop reads CSVECRQVCSGANVLTF. CDR3 nucleotides: TGCAGCGTTGAATGTCGGCAGGTTTGTTCTGGGGCCAACGTCCTGACTTTC. The V gene is TRBV29-1, the J gene TRBJ2-6; D unresolved. Between the trimmed V and J ends, which lost 2 bases and 1 base, there was a span of 15 bases. CDR1 and CDR2 (germline): SQVTM, ANQGSEA. The CDR3 extends over 17 amino acids.

The genes are TRBV18 and TRBJ1-5; no clear D. Germline lookup yields CDR1 KGHSH and CDR2 LQKENI. V shed 6 bases and J shed 4 bases, with 10 bases lying between them. This CDR3 contains 13 residues. CDR3 protein: CASSHDLNQPQHF. The CDR3 DNA follows: TGTGCCAGCTCCCACGATCTTAATCAGCCCCAGCATTTT.

V gene TRBV5-1 combines with J gene TRBJ2-3; 12 bases agree with TRBD2. Looked up from germline, CDR1 is SGHRS and CDR2 is YFSETQ. The CDR3 consists of 17 residues. The V gene end was trimmed by 3 bases and the J gene end by 0 bases; junction bases not matched to a gene: 5. The CDR3 DNA follows: TGCGCCAGCAGCTACGGACTAGCGGGAACTAGCACAGATACGCAGTATTTT. Its translation: CASSYGLAGTSTDTQYF.

The chain recombines TRBV7-8 with TRBJ2-7; D is perhaps TRBD2 (6 bases). Germline CDR1 reads SGHVS; CDR2 reads FQNEAQ. The ends were cut back, 0 bases at V and 1 base at J, with 16 bases in the middle. CDR3 size: 17 residues. In DNA, the CDR3 is TGTGCCAGCAGCTTAGCGCCTGGGGGGATTGGATCCTACGAGCAGTACTTC. Translation gives CASSLAPGGIGSYEQYF.

The J gene is TRBJ2-7, the V gene TRBV18; 7 positions match TRBD1. The ends lost 1 base at V and 2 bases at J; junction bases unmatched: 8. Germline assignment: CDR1 KGHSH and CDR2 LQKENI. The CDR3 loop spans 16 amino acids. CDR3 nucleotides: TGTGCCAGCTCACCACTGCCGACAGGGAGCCCCTACGAGCAGTACTTC. This codes for CASSPLPTGSPYEQYF.

This rearrangement joins TRBV5-1 to TRBJ2-3, with D uncertain. The CDR3 totals 16 residues. V dropped 0 bases and J dropped 5 bases, with 16 bases sitting between them. Per the germline V gene, CDR1 is SGHRS and CDR2 is YFSETQ. CDR3 amino acids: CASSLGASVRKDTQYF. The CDR3 nucleotides are TGCGCCAGCAGCTTGGGGGCCTCAGTCAGAAAAGATACGCAGTATTTT. The variable domain in full, with the rest retrieved from reference TRBV5-1 and TRBJ2-3, is KAGVTQTPRYLIKTRGQQVTLSCSPISGHRSVSWYQQTPGQGLQFLFEYFSETQRNKGNFPGRFSGRQFSNSRSEMNVSTLELGDSALYLCASSLGASVRKDTQYFGPGTRLTVL.

A word on this clone: The identical CDR3 is also encoded by other nucleotide sequences in the sample. J is TRBJ2-7 and V is TRBV20-1; 7 bases match TRBD1. Looked up from germline, CDR1 is DFQATT and CDR2 is SNEGSKA (reference sequence). The V and J ends lost 5 bases and 3 bases, in that order; junction bases with no gene match: 1. The CDR3 covers 11 residues. CDR3: CSAGDSYEQYF. The CDR3 bases are TGCAGTGCTGGGGACAGCTACGAGCAGTACTTC.

The chain is built from TRBV16 and TRBJ2-4; 7 bases agree with TRBD2. J was trimmed by 8 bases and V by 2 bases; bases with no gene match: 9. CDR1 is KGHSY, CDR2 FQNENV, per germline. This CDR3 is 15 amino acids long. This CDR3 is CASSQAGGRRDIQYF. The CDR3 DNA follows: TGTGCCAGCAGCCAAGCGGGCGGGAGAAGGGACATTCAGTACTTC.

The chain carries TRBV14 and TRBJ1-3; no clear D gene. The ends were cut back, 6 bases at V and 4 bases at J, with 16 bases in the middle. Germline V gene data show CDR1 as SGHDN and CDR2 as FVKESK. The CDR3 length is 15 residues. Here the CDR3 reads CASRFPGSDGNTIYF. CDR3 bases: TGTGCCAGCAGATTCCCCGGTTCGGACGGAAACACCATATATTTT.